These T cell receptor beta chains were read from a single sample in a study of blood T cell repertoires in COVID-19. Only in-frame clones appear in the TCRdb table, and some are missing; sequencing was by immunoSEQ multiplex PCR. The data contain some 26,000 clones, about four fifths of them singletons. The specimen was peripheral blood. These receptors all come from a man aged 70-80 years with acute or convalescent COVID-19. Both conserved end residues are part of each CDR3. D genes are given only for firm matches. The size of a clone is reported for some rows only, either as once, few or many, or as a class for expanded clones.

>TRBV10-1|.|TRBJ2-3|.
TGCGCCAGCAGTGAGTCGATCGCGGGGAATACGCAGTATTTT
CASSESIAGNTQYF
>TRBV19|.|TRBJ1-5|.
TGTGCCAGTAGTATAGCACGCGGGGGGGGTCAGCCCCAGCATTTT
CASSIARGGGQPQHF
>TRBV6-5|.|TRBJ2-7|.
TGTGCCAGCAGTTACTCGCCTGGTCGGGCCTACGAGCAGTACTTC
CASSYSPGRAYEQYF
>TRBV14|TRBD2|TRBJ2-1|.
TGTGCCAGCAGTCGAGGACTAGCGAGACACAATGAGCAGTTCTTC
CASSRGLARHNEQFF
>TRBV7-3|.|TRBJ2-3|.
TGTGCCAGCAGCTTAGGCGGGCCGAGCACAGATACGCAGTATTTT
CASSLGGPSTDTQYF
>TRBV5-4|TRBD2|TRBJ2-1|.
TGTGCCAGCAGCTTCATAGCGGGGGGGCTTGGCAATGAGCAGTTCTTC
CASSFIAGGLGNEQFF
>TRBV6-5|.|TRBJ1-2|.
TGTGCCACAATCAGGGAGGACTATGGCTACACCTTC
CATIREDYGYTF
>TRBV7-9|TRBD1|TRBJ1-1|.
TGTGCCAGCAGCTCGGGGACAGCTGAAGCTTTCTTT
CASSSGTAEAFF
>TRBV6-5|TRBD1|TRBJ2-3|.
TGTGCCAGCAGTCGACGGGACAGCTACACAGATACGCAGTATTTT
CASSRRDSYTDTQYF
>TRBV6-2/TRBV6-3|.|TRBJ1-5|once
TGTGCCAGCAGCCAAGGGAGGCAGATCAATCAGCCCCAGCATTTT
CASSQGRQINQPQHF
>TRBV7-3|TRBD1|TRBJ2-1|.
TGTGCCAGCAGCTTTTTCCACGGAACAGGGGGAACCTCCTACAATGAGCAGTTCTTC
CASSFFHGTGGTSYNEQFF
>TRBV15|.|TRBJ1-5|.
TGTGCCACCAGTCCTGTTTCTAGCAATCAGCCCCAGCATTTT
CATSPVSSNQPQHF
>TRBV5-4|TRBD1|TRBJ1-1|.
TGTGCCAGCAGCATCCCAGGGGGAGCTGAAGCTTTCTTT
CASSIPGGAEAFF
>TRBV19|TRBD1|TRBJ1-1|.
TGTGCCAGTAGTAGGGACAGGGGGGGGAACACTGAAGCTTTCTTT
CASSRDRGGNTEAFF
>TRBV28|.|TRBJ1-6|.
TGTGCCAGCAGTTTGCCCAGGGAAGGTTCACCCCTCCACTTT
CASSLPREGSPLHF
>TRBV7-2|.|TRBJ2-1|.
TGTGCCAGCAGCTTACCGGGAGAGCAGTTCTTC
CASSLPGEQFF
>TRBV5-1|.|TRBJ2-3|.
TGCGCCAGCAGCTTAGGACTAGAGGGGGGAGATACGCAGTATTTT
CASSLGLEGGDTQYF
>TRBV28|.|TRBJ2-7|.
TGTGCCAGCATCTCCCAGTACGAGCAGTACTTC
CASISQYEQYF
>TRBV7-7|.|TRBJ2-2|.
TGTGCCAGCAGCTTGGGGGGTCCGAACACCGGGGAGCTGTTTTTT
CASSLGGPNTGELFF
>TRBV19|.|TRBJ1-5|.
TGTGCCAGTAGTATGGCAGCAGGAATTTATCAGCCCCAGCATTTT
CASSMAAGIYQPQHF
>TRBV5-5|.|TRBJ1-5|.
TGTGCCAGCAGCTTTGGTAGCGATCAGCCCCAGCATTTT
CASSFGSDQPQHF
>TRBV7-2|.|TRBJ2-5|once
TGTGCCAGCAGCCCGCTGGGGACTCAAGAGACCCAGTACTTC
CASSPLGTQETQYF
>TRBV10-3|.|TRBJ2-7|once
TGTGCCATCTGGGGGCCGGGTGAGGAGCAGTACTTC
CAIWGPGEEQYF
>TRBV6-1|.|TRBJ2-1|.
TGTGCCAGCAGTGAATTGAGCTATGAGCAGTTCTTC
CASSELSYEQFF
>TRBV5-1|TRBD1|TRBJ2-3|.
TGCGCCAGCAGTCCTTGGAGGGGGACAGGGGGCATGGATACGCAGTATTTT
CASSPWRGTGGMDTQYF
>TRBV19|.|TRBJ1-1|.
TGTGCCAGTAGTACAGGGGCCTACATGAACACTGAAGCTTTCTTT
CASSTGAYMNTEAFF
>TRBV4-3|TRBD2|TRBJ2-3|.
TGCGCCAGCAGCCAAGATAGCGGGGTGAGAGGAGATACGCAGTATTTT
CASSQDSGVRGDTQYF
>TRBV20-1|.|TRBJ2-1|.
TGCAGTGCTAGCCTAGAGGCTGAGCAGTTCTTC
CSASLEAEQFF
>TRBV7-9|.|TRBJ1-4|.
TGTGCCAGTGGAACTACAACTAATGAAAAACTGTTTTTT
CASGTTTNEKLFF
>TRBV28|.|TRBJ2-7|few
TGTGCCAGCGGGGGGGCAGGGCTCGAGCAGTACTTC
CASGGAGLEQYF
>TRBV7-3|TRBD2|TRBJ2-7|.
TGTGCCAGTAGTTTAGCGGGGCCCTACGAGCAGTACTTC
CASSLAGPYEQYF